This record looks at one T cell receptor beta chain sequence and its context. This sample stems from a study of blood T cell repertoires in COVID-19. For the study at large: Samples came from the United States, Italy and Spain, spanning acute and convalescent COVID-19. In each case, the material was cDNA or gDNA derived from T cells, B-cell-depleted T cells, or PBMCs.

Methods used by the authors: The assay estimated nucleated cells by amplifying reference gene primers. Here immunoSEQ multiplex PCR was the method, and the copy in TCRdb shows in-frame clones only, minus some. The DNA gave D and trimming, while V, J and clone size come from that table. This table has approximately 150,000 clones, about 86% appearing once. With V trimmed by 4 bases and J by 3 bases, 4 bases remained unmatched. The germline V gene has CDR1 MDHEN and CDR2 SYDVKM. The CDR3 spans 15 residues. The rearrangement uses TRBV28 and TRBJ2-2; 8 bases align to TRBD1. Sequencing used peripheral blood. This TCR was recovered from a human donor in a cohort sampled during active COVID-19. In nucleotides, the CDR3 is TGTGCCAGCAGTTCGGGACAGGCTGACACCGGGGAGCTGTTTTTT. It specifies CASSSGQADTGELFF.